This is a list of T cell receptor beta chains from one sample in a study of OX40 agonist ivuxolimab in advanced cancers. Here immunoSEQ multiplex PCR was the method, and the copy in TCRdb shows in-frame clones only, minus some. The sample has over 75,000 clones; around 91% are singletons. The sample was CD4+ or CD8+ T cells sorted from blood, taken in a trial of the OX40 agonist ivuxolimab. The source is an adult with an advanced solid tumor such as melanoma, head and neck, liver or kidney cancer. CDR3s include the opening cysteine and the closing phenylalanine or tryptophan. D genes are given only for firm matches. Clone size, where shown, is once, few, many, or a class for clones that have expanded.

abundance: -
d_gene: -
v_gene: TRBV5-1
len: 13
j_gene: TRBJ1-1
CDR3nt: TGCGCCAGCAGCTTGGCCGAGGGTACTGAAGCTTTCTTT
CDR3aa: CASSLAEGTEAFF

abundance: -
d_gene: TRBD2
v_gene: TRBV7-8
len: 15
j_gene: TRBJ2-7
CDR3nt: TGTGCCAGCAGCTCCTATAGCGGGAGGGCCGGAAAGCAGTACTTC
CDR3aa: CASSSYSGRAGKQYF

abundance: -
d_gene: -
v_gene: TRBV25-1
len: 16
j_gene: TRBJ2-5
CDR3nt: TGTGCCAGCAGTGAATCAGGCAGGAGTTACCAAGAGACCCAGTACTTC
CDR3aa: CASSESGRSYQETQYF

abundance: -
d_gene: -
v_gene: TRBV15
len: 14
j_gene: TRBJ2-2
CDR3nt: TGTGCCACCAGCTTAGGGGGAGGGGCCGGGGAGCTGTTTTTT
CDR3aa: CATSLGGGAGELFF

abundance: -
d_gene: -
v_gene: TRBV7-2
len: 15
j_gene: TRBJ1-2
CDR3nt: TGTGCCAGCAGCTTAGGAGTTCAGGGGAACTATGGCTACACCTTC
CDR3aa: CASSLGVQGNYGYTF

abundance: -
d_gene: -
v_gene: TRBV18
len: 15
j_gene: TRBJ1-3
CDR3nt: TGTGCCAGCTCACCAAGTTCGGGGTCTGGAAACACCATATATTTT
CDR3aa: CASSPSSGSGNTIYF

abundance: -
d_gene: TRBD1
v_gene: TRBV7-2
len: 14
j_gene: TRBJ2-7
CDR3nt: TGTGCCAGCAGCTTTCGGACAGGGCCCCACGAGCAGTACTTC
CDR3aa: CASSFRTGPHEQYF

abundance: -
d_gene: TRBD1
v_gene: TRBV4-1
len: 17
j_gene: TRBJ2-3
CDR3nt: TGCGCCAGCAGCCAAGATGGGGCAGGGGGAATTACAGATACGCAGTATTTT
CDR3aa: CASSQDGAGGITDTQYF

abundance: -
d_gene: TRBD2
v_gene: TRBV7-2
len: 15
j_gene: TRBJ2-7
CDR3nt: TGTGCCAGCAGTAGTACTAGCGGGAGTAACCACGAGCAGTACTTC
CDR3aa: CASSSTSGSNHEQYF

abundance: -
d_gene: -
v_gene: TRBV6-1
len: 13
j_gene: TRBJ2-7
CDR3nt: TGTGCCAGCAGAGCGGGTAGCCACTACGAGCAGTACTTC
CDR3aa: CASRAGSHYEQYF

abundance: -
d_gene: -
v_gene: TRBV28
len: 12
j_gene: TRBJ2-7
CDR3nt: TGTGCCAGCTCCACAACAGGATACGAGCAGTACTTC
CDR3aa: CASSTTGYEQYF

abundance: -
d_gene: -
v_gene: TRBV5-6
len: 15
j_gene: TRBJ2-7
CDR3nt: TGTGCCAGCACCCGCGCCGGAACAGGCACCTACGAGCAGTACTTC
CDR3aa: CASTRAGTGTYEQYF

abundance: once
d_gene: -
v_gene: TRBV27
len: 13
j_gene: TRBJ1-2
CDR3nt: TGTGCCAGCAGTTTAACGGACCTGGGGGGCTACACCTTC
CDR3aa: CASSLTDLGGYTF

abundance: few
d_gene: -
v_gene: TRBV4-2
len: 13
j_gene: TRBJ1-1
CDR3nt: TGTGCCAGCAGCCAAGATCAGGGCCGACAAGCAAGGTTT
CDR3aa: CASSQDQGRQARF

abundance: -
d_gene: TRBD2
v_gene: TRBV30
len: 13
j_gene: TRBJ2-1
CDR3nt: TGTGCCTGGACCACGAGCGGGGAAAGCTGGCAGTTCTTC
CDR3aa: CAWTTSGESWQFF

abundance: -
d_gene: TRBD2
v_gene: TRBV14
len: 15
j_gene: TRBJ2-1
CDR3nt: TGTGCCAGCAGCAGGCTAGCGGGGAACTACAATGAGCAGTTCTTC
CDR3aa: CASSRLAGNYNEQFF

abundance: -
d_gene: -
v_gene: TRBV19
len: 14
j_gene: TRBJ2-3
CDR3nt: TGTGCCAGTAGTTCCGACAGAGGGGCAGATACGCAGTATTTT
CDR3aa: CASSSDRGADTQYF

abundance: -
d_gene: TRBD1
v_gene: TRBV7-9
len: 15
j_gene: TRBJ2-3
CDR3nt: TGTGCCAGCAGCCCACAGGGGCCGAACCCAGATACGCAGTATTTT
CDR3aa: CASSPQGPNPDTQYF

abundance: once
d_gene: TRBD2
v_gene: TRBV10-3
len: 15
j_gene: TRBJ2-1
CDR3nt: TGTGCCATCAGCCGGACTAGCGGGAACTACAATGAGCAGTTCTTC
CDR3aa: CAISRTSGNYNEQFF

abundance: few
d_gene: -
v_gene: TRBV28
len: 12
j_gene: TRBJ1-5
CDR3nt: TGTGCCAGCAGTTTCGGTAATCAGCCCCAGCATTTT
CDR3aa: CASSFGNQPQHF

abundance: -
d_gene: TRBD2
v_gene: TRBV9
len: 16
j_gene: TRBJ2-7
CDR3nt: TGTGCCAGCAGCCCCGATGGAGCGGGAGGCCCCTACGAGCAGTACTTC
CDR3aa: CASSPDGAGGPYEQYF

abundance: -
d_gene: TRBD1
v_gene: TRBV19
len: 16
j_gene: TRBJ1-5
CDR3nt: TGTGCCAGTAGTAACCGACCGGGACAGGGCCATCAGCCCCAGCATTTT
CDR3aa: CASSNRPGQGHQPQHF

abundance: -
d_gene: -
v_gene: TRBV2
len: 15
j_gene: TRBJ1-2
CDR3nt: TGTGCCAGCAGTGAAGTATCGGCCAGGGGAACAGGCTACACCTTC
CDR3aa: CASSEVSARGTGYTF

abundance: -
d_gene: -
v_gene: TRBV7-8
len: 16
j_gene: TRBJ2-7
CDR3nt: TGTGCCAGCAGCACGAGGGGAGGACAACGAAGGGTCGAGCAGTACTTC
CDR3aa: CASSTRGGQRRVEQYF

abundance: once
d_gene: TRBD1
v_gene: TRBV7-9
len: 18
j_gene: TRBJ2-2
CDR3nt: TGTGCCAGCAGCGCCCGGACAGGGGGCATCTCCTACACCGGGGAGCTGTTTTTT
CDR3aa: CASSARTGGISYTGELFF

abundance: once
d_gene: -
v_gene: TRBV7-6
len: 16
j_gene: TRBJ2-7
CDR3nt: TGTGCCAGCAGCCCTACGGGGGCGCGGGACTCCTACGAGCAGTACTTC
CDR3aa: CASSPTGARDSYEQYF

abundance: -
d_gene: -
v_gene: TRBV5-1
len: 14
j_gene: TRBJ1-3
CDR3nt: TGCGCCAGCAGCGTTGGCAGGGCTGGAAACACCATATATTTT
CDR3aa: CASSVGRAGNTIYF

abundance: -
d_gene: TRBD1
v_gene: TRBV25-1
len: 16
j_gene: TRBJ2-7
CDR3nt: TGTGCCAGCAGTGAAAGCCGACAGGGCGCAAACTACGAGCAGTACTTC
CDR3aa: CASSESRQGANYEQYF

abundance: -
d_gene: -
v_gene: TRBV7-6
len: 11
j_gene: TRBJ2-7
CDR3nt: TGTGCCAGCAGCCGCGGCTACGAGCAGTACTTC
CDR3aa: CASSRGYEQYF

abundance: -
d_gene: TRBD2
v_gene: TRBV19
len: 15
j_gene: TRBJ2-3
CDR3nt: TGTGCCAGTAGAGATAGCGGGAGGGCTGCAGATACGCAGTATTTT
CDR3aa: CASRDSGRAADTQYF

abundance: -
d_gene: TRBD2
v_gene: TRBV9
len: 15
j_gene: TRBJ2-3
CDR3nt: TGTGCCAGCAGCGTTTCGACTAGCCCCACAGATACGCAGTATTTT
CDR3aa: CASSVSTSPTDTQYF

abundance: few
d_gene: -
v_gene: TRBV9
len: 14
j_gene: TRBJ2-3
CDR3nt: TGTGCCAGCAGCGTTCGAGCGGACACAGATACGCAGTATTTT
CDR3aa: CASSVRADTDTQYF

abundance: -
d_gene: TRBD1
v_gene: TRBV7-3
len: 16
j_gene: TRBJ1-6
CDR3nt: TGTGCCAGCAGCCTACTCGGGACAGGGAATAATTCACCCCTCCACTTT
CDR3aa: CASSLLGTGNNSPLHF

abundance: -
d_gene: TRBD2
v_gene: TRBV4-1
len: 17
j_gene: TRBJ2-1
CDR3nt: TGCGCCAGCAGCCAAGACTCCAGCGGGAGTCTCTACAATGAGCAGTTCTTC
CDR3aa: CASSQDSSGSLYNEQFF

abundance: -
d_gene: -
v_gene: TRBV28
len: 13
j_gene: TRBJ1-3
CDR3nt: TGTGCCAGCAGGACGGGGAATCGAAACACCATATATTTT
CDR3aa: CASRTGNRNTIYF

abundance: -
d_gene: -
v_gene: TRBV9
len: 15
j_gene: TRBJ2-2
CDR3nt: TGTGCCAGCAGCGTAGCTTCTCCGAACACCGGGGAGCTGTTTTTT
CDR3aa: CASSVASPNTGELFF

abundance: -
d_gene: -
v_gene: TRBV2
len: 16
j_gene: TRBJ1-3
CDR3nt: TGTGCCAGCAGTCTTCGGGGCCCGAACTCTGGAAACACCATATATTTT
CDR3aa: CASSLRGPNSGNTIYF

abundance: -
d_gene: -
v_gene: TRBV2
len: 14
j_gene: TRBJ1-1
CDR3nt: TGTGCCAGCAGTGATAATGTACAGGACCCCAAAGCTTTCTTT
CDR3aa: CASSDNVQDPKAFF

abundance: -
d_gene: TRBD2
v_gene: TRBV5-1
len: 15
j_gene: TRBJ2-5
CDR3nt: TGCGCCAGCAGCTTGGATGGCGGGAGGGCGAACCAGCAGTACTTC
CDR3aa: CASSLDGGRANQQYF

abundance: -
d_gene: -
v_gene: TRBV6-5
len: 14
j_gene: TRBJ1-1
CDR3nt: TGTGCCAGCAGGCCCCGGGAGGCGAACACTGAAGCTTTCTTT
CDR3aa: CASRPREANTEAFF

abundance: -
d_gene: -
v_gene: TRBV5-1
len: 15
j_gene: TRBJ2-3
CDR3nt: TGCGCCAGCAGCTCGGTGGGCCTTCGCACAGATACGCAGTATTTT
CDR3aa: CASSSVGLRTDTQYF

abundance: once
d_gene: -
v_gene: TRBV30
len: 12
j_gene: TRBJ1-2
CDR3nt: TGTGCCTGGAGTGACGGCCGCTATGGCTACACCTTC
CDR3aa: CAWSDGRYGYTF

abundance: once
d_gene: -
v_gene: TRBV9
len: 14
j_gene: TRBJ1-3
CDR3nt: TGTGCCAGCAGCGTTCTGGACGGGAAAAACACCATATATTTT
CDR3aa: CASSVLDGKNTIYF

abundance: once
d_gene: TRBD1
v_gene: TRBV5-6
len: 15
j_gene: TRBJ1-2
CDR3nt: TGTGCCAGCAGCTTGGGACAGGGGGCGGATTATGGCTACACCTTC
CDR3aa: CASSLGQGADYGYTF

abundance: -
d_gene: TRBD2
v_gene: TRBV14
len: 18
j_gene: TRBJ2-7
CDR3nt: TGTGCCAGCAGCCAAGAGGTGCGGGCTAGCGGGTACTCCTACGAGCAGTACTTC
CDR3aa: CASSQEVRASGYSYEQYF

abundance: -
d_gene: TRBD2
v_gene: TRBV2
len: 14
j_gene: TRBJ2-1
CDR3nt: TGTGCCAGCCTAGCGGGACCCCCCTCCGGGGAGCAGTTCTTC
CDR3aa: CASLAGPPSGEQFF

abundance: once
d_gene: -
v_gene: TRBV7-2
len: 14
j_gene: TRBJ1-2
CDR3nt: TGTGCCAGCAGCTTACGGGGGGGAGTCTATGGCTACACCTTC
CDR3aa: CASSLRGGVYGYTF

abundance: -
d_gene: -
v_gene: TRBV7-7
len: 13
j_gene: TRBJ1-2
CDR3nt: TGTGCTAGCAGCGTACAGTTTAACTATGGCTACACCTTC
CDR3aa: CASSVQFNYGYTF